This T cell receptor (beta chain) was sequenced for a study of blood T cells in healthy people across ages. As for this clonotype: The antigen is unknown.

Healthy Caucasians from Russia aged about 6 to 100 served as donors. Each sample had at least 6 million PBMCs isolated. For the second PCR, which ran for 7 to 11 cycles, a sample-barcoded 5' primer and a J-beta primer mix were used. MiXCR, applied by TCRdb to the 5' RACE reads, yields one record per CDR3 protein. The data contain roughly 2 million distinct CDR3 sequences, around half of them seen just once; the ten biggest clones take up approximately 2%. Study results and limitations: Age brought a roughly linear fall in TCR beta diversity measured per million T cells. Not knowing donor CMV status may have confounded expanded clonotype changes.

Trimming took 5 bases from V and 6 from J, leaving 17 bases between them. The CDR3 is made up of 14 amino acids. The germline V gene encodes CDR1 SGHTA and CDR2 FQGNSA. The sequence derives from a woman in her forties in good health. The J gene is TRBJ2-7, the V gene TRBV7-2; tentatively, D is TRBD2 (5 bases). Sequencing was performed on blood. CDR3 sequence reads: CASSPTGPAGEQYF. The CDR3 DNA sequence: TGTGCCAGCAGCCCTACGGGCCCCGCGGGCGAGCAGTACTTC. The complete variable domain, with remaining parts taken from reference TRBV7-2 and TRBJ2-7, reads GAGVSQSPSNKVTEKGKDVELRCDPISGHTALYWYRQSLGQGLEFLIYFQGNSAPDKSGLPSDRFSAERTGGSVSTLTIQRTQQEDSAVYLCASSPTGPAGEQYFGPGTRLTVT.